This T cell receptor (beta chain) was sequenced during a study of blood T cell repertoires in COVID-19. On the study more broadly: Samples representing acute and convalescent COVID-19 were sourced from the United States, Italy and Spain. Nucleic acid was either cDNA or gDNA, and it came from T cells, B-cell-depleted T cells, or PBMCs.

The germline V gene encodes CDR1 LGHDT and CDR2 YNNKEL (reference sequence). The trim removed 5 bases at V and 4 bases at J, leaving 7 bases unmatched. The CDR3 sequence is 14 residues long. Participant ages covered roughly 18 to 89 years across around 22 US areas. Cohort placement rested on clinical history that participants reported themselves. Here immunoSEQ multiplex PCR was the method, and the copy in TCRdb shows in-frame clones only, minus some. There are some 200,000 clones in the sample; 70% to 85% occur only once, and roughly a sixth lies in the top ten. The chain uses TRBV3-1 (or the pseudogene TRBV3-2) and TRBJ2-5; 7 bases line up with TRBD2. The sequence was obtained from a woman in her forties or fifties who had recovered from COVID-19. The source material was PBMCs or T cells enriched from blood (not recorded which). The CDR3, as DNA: TGTGCCAGCAGCGGAGGACTAGACCGAGAGACCCAGTACTTC. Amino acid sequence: CASSGGLDRETQYF.